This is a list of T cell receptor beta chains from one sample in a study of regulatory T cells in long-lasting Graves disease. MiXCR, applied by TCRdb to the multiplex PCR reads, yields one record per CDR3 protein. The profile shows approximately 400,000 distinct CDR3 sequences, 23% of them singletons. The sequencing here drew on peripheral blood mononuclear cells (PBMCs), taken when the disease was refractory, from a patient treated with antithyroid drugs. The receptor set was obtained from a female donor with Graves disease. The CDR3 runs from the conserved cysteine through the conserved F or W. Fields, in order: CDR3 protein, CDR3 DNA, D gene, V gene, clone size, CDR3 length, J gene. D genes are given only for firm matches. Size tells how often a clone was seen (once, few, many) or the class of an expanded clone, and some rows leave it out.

cdr3_aa: CAWSAGNEQYF
cdr3_nt: TGTGCCTGGAGTGCAGGGAACGAGCAGTACTTC
d_call: NA
v_call: TRBV30
clone_size: NA
cdr3_length: 11
j_call: TRBJ2-7

cdr3_aa: CASSALQGLKEKLFF
cdr3_nt: TGTGCCAGCAGCGCACTACAGGGATTGAAGGAAAAACTGTTTTTT
d_call: NA
v_call: TRBV7-9
clone_size: few
cdr3_length: 15
j_call: TRBJ1-4

cdr3_aa: CASSASRGSEQYF
cdr3_nt: TGTGCCAGCAGTGCTAGTCGGGGATCCGAGCAGTACTTC
d_call: NA
v_call: TRBV12-3/TRBV12-4
clone_size: many
cdr3_length: 13
j_call: TRBJ2-7

cdr3_aa: CSVLGLPPIQETQYF
cdr3_nt: TGCAGCGTATTGGGACTCCCGCCTATCCAAGAGACCCAGTACTTC
d_call: NA
v_call: TRBV29-1
clone_size: NA
cdr3_length: 15
j_call: TRBJ2-5

cdr3_aa: CASSGTTPRGTGELFF
cdr3_nt: TGTGCCAGCAGTGGGACTACACCGCGGGGAACCGGGGAGCTGTTTTTT
d_call: NA
v_call: TRBV2
clone_size: many
cdr3_length: 16
j_call: TRBJ2-2

cdr3_aa: CAWRQGNTEAFF
cdr3_nt: TGTGCCTGGAGACAGGGGAACACTGAAGCTTTCTTT
d_call: NA
v_call: TRBV30
clone_size: many
cdr3_length: 12
j_call: TRBJ1-1

cdr3_aa: CASRKGLAGPGKGEQYF
cdr3_nt: TGTGCCAGCAGAAAGGGACTAGCGGGACCTGGCAAGGGGGAGCAGTACTTC
d_call: TRBD2
v_call: TRBV2
clone_size: many
cdr3_length: 17
j_call: TRBJ2-7

cdr3_aa: CATSRARDFTGELFF
cdr3_nt: TGTGCCACCAGCAGAGCCCGGGACTTCACCGGGGAGCTGTTTTTT
d_call: NA
v_call: TRBV15
clone_size: NA
cdr3_length: 15
j_call: TRBJ2-2

cdr3_aa: CASSSRRTRPEAFF
cdr3_nt: TGTGCCAGCAGTTCAAGGCGGACAAGGCCTGAAGCTTTCTTT
d_call: NA
v_call: TRBV27
clone_size: NA
cdr3_length: 14
j_call: TRBJ1-1

cdr3_aa: CASSWGISAEAFF
cdr3_nt: TGTGCCAGCAGTTGGGGAATCTCGGCTGAAGCTTTCTTT
d_call: NA
v_call: TRBV27
clone_size: many
cdr3_length: 13
j_call: TRBJ1-1

cdr3_aa: CASSQRPTSGKAYEQYF
cdr3_nt: TGTGCCAGCAGCCAAAGGCCGACTAGCGGGAAAGCCTACGAGCAGTACTTC
d_call: TRBD2
v_call: TRBV28
clone_size: few
cdr3_length: 17
j_call: TRBJ2-7

cdr3_aa: CASSALAGPAYEQYF
cdr3_nt: TGTGCCAGCAGCGCTTTAGCGGGTCCAGCCTACGAGCAGTACTTC
d_call: TRBD2
v_call: TRBV7-2
clone_size: few
cdr3_length: 15
j_call: TRBJ2-7

cdr3_aa: CASSLEQMNTEAFF
cdr3_nt: TGCGCCAGCAGCTTAGAACAGATGAACACTGAAGCTTTCTTT
d_call: NA
v_call: TRBV5-1
clone_size: many
cdr3_length: 14
j_call: TRBJ1-1

cdr3_aa: CASSSGGLDYGYTF
cdr3_nt: TGTGCCAGCAGTTCTGGGGGGTTAGACTATGGCTACACCTTC
d_call: NA
v_call: TRBV6-5
clone_size: many
cdr3_length: 14
j_call: TRBJ1-2

cdr3_aa: CASSERGGLAFF
cdr3_nt: TGTGCCAGCAGTGAACGCGGGGGGTTGGCTTTCTTT
d_call: NA
v_call: TRBV25-1
clone_size: few
cdr3_length: 12
j_call: TRBJ1-1

cdr3_aa: CASSAAGRTNTGELFF
cdr3_nt: TGTGCCAGCAGTGCGGCAGGGCGGACGAACACCGGGGAGCTGTTTTTT
d_call: NA
v_call: TRBV2
clone_size: NA
cdr3_length: 16
j_call: TRBJ2-2

cdr3_aa: CSTSGTEGYDGYTF
cdr3_nt: TGCAGCACCTCCGGGACAGAGGGTTATGACGGCTACACCTTC
d_call: TRBD1
v_call: TRBV29-1
clone_size: NA
cdr3_length: 14
j_call: TRBJ1-2

cdr3_aa: CASSPRGGGQLNTEAFF
cdr3_nt: TGTGCCAGCAGCCCTAGGGGGGGTGGACAGTTGAACACTGAAGCTTTCTTT
d_call: NA
v_call: TRBV7-2
clone_size: few
cdr3_length: 17
j_call: TRBJ1-1

cdr3_aa: CASSLARGGNSPLHF
cdr3_nt: TGTGCCAGCAGCTTAGCCAGGGGCGGAAATTCACCCCTCCACTTT
d_call: NA
v_call: TRBV7-9
clone_size: many
cdr3_length: 15
j_call: TRBJ1-6

cdr3_aa: CNARKGGEAFF
cdr3_nt: TGCAATGCTAGAAAGGGTGGTGAAGCTTTCTTT
d_call: NA
v_call: TRBV20-1
clone_size: NA
cdr3_length: 11
j_call: TRBJ1-1

cdr3_aa: CSAKLTGGYYGHTF
cdr3_nt: TGCAGTGCCAAGCTGACAGGAGGCTACTATGGCCACACCTTC
d_call: NA
v_call: TRBV20-1
clone_size: NA
cdr3_length: 14
j_call: TRBJ1-2

cdr3_aa: CASTSLGLGVGTAYGYTF
cdr3_nt: TGTGCCAGCACGAGCTTAGGTCTCGGGGTCGGGACAGCCTATGGCTACACCTTC
d_call: TRBD1
v_call: TRBV11-2
clone_size: NA
cdr3_length: 18
j_call: TRBJ1-2

cdr3_aa: CASSIGSGVNTEAFF
cdr3_nt: TGTGCCAGTAGTATAGGTTCAGGGGTGAACACTGAAGCTTTCTTT
d_call: NA
v_call: TRBV19
clone_size: NA
cdr3_length: 15
j_call: TRBJ1-1

cdr3_aa: CASSLVEGELRGYTF
cdr3_nt: TGTGCCAGCAGCTTAGTGGAGGGTGAACTACGTGGCTACACCTTC
d_call: NA
v_call: TRBV7-6
clone_size: few
cdr3_length: 15
j_call: TRBJ1-2

cdr3_aa: CASSEGPNYNEQFF
cdr3_nt: TGTGCCAGCAGTGAAGGCCCGAACTACAATGAGCAGTTCTTC
d_call: NA
v_call: TRBV2
clone_size: NA
cdr3_length: 14
j_call: TRBJ2-1

cdr3_aa: CASSSHNGQQETQYF
cdr3_nt: TGTGCCAGCAGTTCTCATAACGGACAGCAAGAGACCCAGTACTTC
d_call: NA
v_call: TRBV28
clone_size: many
cdr3_length: 15
j_call: TRBJ2-5

cdr3_aa: CASSPQGVVNAFF
cdr3_nt: TGTGCCAGCAGTCCTCAGGGGGTGGTTAATGCTTTCTTT
d_call: TRBD1
v_call: TRBV27
clone_size: many
cdr3_length: 13
j_call: TRBJ1-1

cdr3_aa: CASSLALRLAGGPVTGELFF
cdr3_nt: TGCGCCAGCAGCTTGGCCTTGCGCCTAGCGGGAGGGCCAGTCACCGGGGAGCTGTTTTTT
d_call: TRBD2
v_call: TRBV5-1
clone_size: NA
cdr3_length: 20
j_call: TRBJ2-2